The sequence of this T cell receptor (beta chain) was determined in a study of T-cell memory formation after mild COVID-19. In TCRdb, the 5' RACE reads were re-called with MiXCR into one record per CDR3 protein. The sample has some 100,000 distinct CDR3 sequences; around 10% are singletons. This CDR3 is built from 15 residues. Between the trimmed V and J ends, which lost 4 bases and 0 bases, there was a span of 11 bases. Germline CDR1 and CDR2: SGHDN and FVKESK. This clonotype turned up a few times. This sequence was found in a young man who had mild COVID-19 (a few samples of this study predate the infection). Cell type and time point are not known. The chain recombines TRBV14 with TRBJ2-3; D could derive from TRBD1 or TRBD2 (6 bases each). The sequencing input was PBMCs or a T cell subset sorted from them (not recorded which). This chain's CDR3 is CASSLTGASTDTQYF. Here the CDR3 DNA reads TGTGCCAGCAGCCTTACGGGGGCTAGCACAGATACGCAGTATTTT.